One sample yielded the 14 T cell receptor beta chains listed below, sequenced in a study of blood T cell repertoires in COVID-19. Measured with immunoSEQ multiplex PCR; TCRdb has only the in-frame clones, and not every one. This sample has around 270,000 clones, with approximately 86% found just once. What was sequenced was peripheral blood. The receptors shown here come from a man aged 25 to 40 with active or convalescent COVID-19.

The CDR3, as DNA: TGTGCCAGCAGTCCTGACGGGGAAACGCAGTATTTT. Its translation: CASSPDGETQYF. The chain links TRBV5-4 to TRBJ2-3, with a tentative D call TRBD2 (5 bases). The germline gives CDR1 SGHNT, CDR2 YYREEE (reference sequence). The V and J ends lost 5 bases and 9 bases respectively, with 13 bases between them. The CDR3 sequence is 12 residues long. The full variable domain, completed using reference TRBV5-4 and TRBJ2-3, is ETGVTQSPTHLIKTRGQQVTLRCSSQSGHNTVSWYQQALGQGPQFIFQYYREEENGRGNFPPRFSGLQFPNYSSELNVNALELDDSALYLCASSPDGETQYFGPGTRLTVL.

This sequence joins TRBV27 and TRBJ2-7, with 13 bases fitting TRBD2. Looked up from germline, CDR1 is MNHEY and CDR2 is SMNVEV (reference sequence). This CDR3 is 18 amino acids long. The V segment lost 1 base and the J segment 0 bases; nucleotides outside the gene matches: 6. The CDR3 DNA is TGTGCCAGCAGTTTATTAGGGACTAGCGGGGTGAACTCCTACGAGCAGTACTTC. It codes for CASSLLGTSGVNSYEQYF.

V gene TRBV5-1 combines with J gene TRBJ1-2, with D uncertain. The CDR3 consists of 17 residues. V dropped 0 bases and J dropped 4 bases, with 19 bases sitting between them. The germline gives CDR1 SGHRS, CDR2 YFSETQ. The CDR3 loop reads CASSLGTAGMIFYGYTF. CDR3 bases: TGCGCCAGCAGCTTGGGGACCGCGGGAATGATCTTCTATGGCTACACCTTC.

V gene TRBV6-5 combines with J gene TRBJ2-1; tentatively, D is TRBD1 (6 bases). CDR3 length: 12 residues. V dropped 6 bases and J dropped 9 bases, with 12 bases sitting between them. Germline V CDR1 and CDR2: MNHEY, SVGAGI. CDR3 residues: CASRGYRAEQFF. In DNA form, the CDR3 reads TGTGCCAGCAGAGGCTACAGGGCTGAGCAGTTCTTC.

The chain couples TRBV4-3 to TRBJ1-2, with D possibly TRBD1 on 6 matching bases. CDR3 size: 15 residues. With 1 base removed from V and 5 bases from J, the gap between germline ends came to 14 bases. From germline, CDR1 is LGHNA and CDR2 YSLEER. The CDR3 region is CASSQGPGESYGYTF. CDR3 coding DNA: TGCGCCAGCAGCCAAGGCCCAGGGGAATCATATGGCTACACCTTC.

This sequence joins TRBV27 and TRBJ1-2; no reliable D call. The germline V and J ends were trimmed by 4 bases and 8 bases, with 11 bases remaining between them. Germline values: CDR1 MNHEY, CDR2 SMNVEV (reference sequence). There are 12 residues in the CDR3. The CDR3 reads CASSSEGAGYTF. In DNA, the CDR3 is TGTGCCAGCAGTTCCGAGGGAGCCGGCTACACCTTC.

The chain links TRBV7-2 to TRBJ2-5, with D perhaps matching TRBD2 (6 bases). The CDR3 extends over 16 amino acids. Trimming removed 0 bases at V and 0 bases at J, with 11 bases between. Per germline, CDR1 SGHTA and CDR2 FQGNSA. The DNA of the CDR3 is TGTGCCAGCAGCTTAGCGGTGGCGGGGTACCAAGAGACCCAGTACTTC. Translating gives CASSLAVAGYQETQYF.

The chain's CDR3 is CASSGGNTGELFF. The CDR3 nucleotides are TGTGCCAGCAGCGGGGGAAACACCGGGGAGCTGTTTTTT. This rearrangement joins TRBV25-1 to TRBJ2-2, with a tentative D call TRBD2 (6 bases). The CDR3 spans 13 residues. CDR1 MGHDK and CDR2 SYGVNS come from the germline V gene. V was clipped by 6 bases and J by 2 bases, with 7 bases between them.

The chain's CDR3 is CASSLELSGNYGYTF. The CDR3, as DNA: TGCGCCAGCAGCTTGGAGTTGTCAGGGAACTATGGCTACACCTTC. The V call is TRBV5-1, the J call TRBJ1-2; D is possibly TRBD1 (5 bases). Trimming pared 0 bases from V and 2 bases from J, leaving 11 bases between. Germline values: CDR1 SGHRS, CDR2 YFSETQ. The CDR3 covers 15 residues.

V and J are TRBV28 and TRBJ1-4, with 10 bases lining up with TRBD1. The germline gives CDR1 MDHEN, CDR2 SYDVKM. V lost 6 bases, J lost 5 bases, and 6 bases stayed unmatched. The CDR3 sequence is 15 residues long. DNA for the CDR3: TGTGCCAGCAGCCCCCGGACAGGGGGGAATGAAAAACTGTTTTTT. Its protein product is CASSPRTGGNEKLFF.

The chain uses TRBV4-3 and TRBJ2-7, with TRBD1 matching over 7 bases. The CDR3 extends over 14 amino acids. The germline CDR1 and CDR2 sequences are LGHNA and YSLEER. Germline trimming cut 3 bases from V and 4 bases from J; bases unmatched to any gene: 6. CDR3 in amino acids: CASSQTGTAYEQYF. The CDR3 DNA follows: TGCGCCAGCAGCCAGACCGGGACAGCTTACGAGCAGTACTTC.

The chain employs TRBV5-1 and TRBJ1-1; weak D call: TRBD1 (6 bases). From germline, CDR1 is SGHRS and CDR2 YFSETQ. This CDR3 is 15 amino acids long. V lost 0 bases, J lost 10 bases, and 19 bases lay in between. DNA of the CDR3: TGCGCCAGCAGCTTGGCCGGGGGGGCCCTGCATGGAGCTTTCTTT. Translation: CASSLAGGALHGAFF.

Only one count was recorded for this clone. This chain connects TRBV4-3 to TRBJ2-1; 7 bases align to TRBD2. Germline V CDR1 and CDR2: LGHNA, YSLEER. The V segment lost 0 bases and the J segment 2 bases; nucleotides outside the gene matches: 4. The CDR3 length is 16 residues. Here the CDR3 reads CASSQDLSGAYNEQFF. As DNA, the CDR3 is TGCGCCAGCAGCCAAGATTTGAGCGGGGCCTACAATGAGCAGTTCTTC.

The rearrangement links TRBV25-1 to TRBJ1-1; D perhaps matches TRBD1 (6 bases). The CDR3 spans 15 residues. Deletions cut 3 bases from V and 0 bases from J, with 11 bases between. Germline lookup yields CDR1 MGHDK and CDR2 SYGVNS. The CDR3 is CASSDSDSLNTEAFF. CDR3 in DNA: TGTGCCAGCAGTGATTCGGACAGCCTGAACACTGAAGCTTTCTTT.